The T cell receptor (beta chain) under discussion was sequenced for a study of early T cells in non-severe SARS-CoV-2 infection. This clonotype was recorded many times. TCRdb processed the 5' RACE reads anew with MiXCR; each CDR3 protein has one entry. The sample includes tens of thousands of distinct CDR3 sequences, 5.6% of them seen just once. The CDR3 is 19 amino acids. The V gene end was trimmed by 3 bases and the J gene end by 0 bases; junction bases not matched to a gene: 7. CDR1 and CDR2 from the germline V gene are SGHVS and FQNEAQ. The chain is built from TRBV7-8 and TRBJ2-1; TRBD2 matches at 14 bases. What was sequenced was whole blood. This receptor was identified in an adult who was a healthcare worker with PCR-confirmed SARS-CoV-2 infection or an uninfected control (not recorded which). Written as DNA, the CDR3 is TGTGCCAGCAGCTTGCGACTAGCGGGAGGGTCCAACTCCTACAATGAGCAGTTCTTC. Protein product: CASSLRLAGGSNSYNEQFF.